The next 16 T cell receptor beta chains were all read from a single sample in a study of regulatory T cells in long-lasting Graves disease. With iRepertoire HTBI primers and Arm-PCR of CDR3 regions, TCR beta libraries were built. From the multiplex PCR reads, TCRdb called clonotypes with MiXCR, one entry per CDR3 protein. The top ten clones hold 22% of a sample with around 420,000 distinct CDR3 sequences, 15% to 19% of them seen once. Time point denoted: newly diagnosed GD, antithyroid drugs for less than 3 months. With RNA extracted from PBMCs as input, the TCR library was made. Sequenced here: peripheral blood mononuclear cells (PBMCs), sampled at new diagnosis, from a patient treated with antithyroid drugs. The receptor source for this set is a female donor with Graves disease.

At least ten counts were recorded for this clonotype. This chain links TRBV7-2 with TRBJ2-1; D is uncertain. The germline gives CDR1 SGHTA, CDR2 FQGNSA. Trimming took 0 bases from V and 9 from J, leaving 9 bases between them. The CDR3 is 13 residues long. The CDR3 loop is CASSLAETREQFF. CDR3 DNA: TGTGCCAGCAGCTTAGCGGAGACACGTGAGCAGTTCTTC.

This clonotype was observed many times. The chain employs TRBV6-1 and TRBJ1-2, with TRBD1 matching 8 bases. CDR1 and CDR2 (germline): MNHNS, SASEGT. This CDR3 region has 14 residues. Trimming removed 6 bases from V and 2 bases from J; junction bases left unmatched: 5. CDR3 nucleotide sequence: TGTGCCAGCAGGAGGGGACAGGCGAACTATGGCTACACCTTC. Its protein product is CASRRGQANYGYTF.

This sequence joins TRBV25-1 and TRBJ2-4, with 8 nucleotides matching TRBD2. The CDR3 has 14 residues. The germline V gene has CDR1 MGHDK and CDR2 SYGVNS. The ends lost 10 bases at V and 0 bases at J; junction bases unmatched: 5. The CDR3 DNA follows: TGTGCCAACCCAGCGGGAGTAGCCAAAAACATTCAGTACTTC. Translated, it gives CANPAGVAKNIQYF.

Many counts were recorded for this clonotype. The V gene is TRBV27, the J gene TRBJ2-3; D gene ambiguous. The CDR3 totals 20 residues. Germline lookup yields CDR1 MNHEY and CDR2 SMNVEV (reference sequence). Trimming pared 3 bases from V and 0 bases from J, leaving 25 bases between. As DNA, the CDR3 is TGTGCCAGCAGTTTTAGGTTGCTTAGGCTGCGCCATGCTAGCACAGATACGCAGTATTTT. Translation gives CASSFRLLRLRHASTDTQYF.

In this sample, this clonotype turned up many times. CDR3 sequence reads: CASSSPGGYQYF. CDR3 coding DNA: TGTGCCAGCAGTTCACCCGGAGGCTACCAGTACTTC. This chain uses TRBV6-2 or TRBV6-3 with TRBJ2-5; D may be TRBD2 (5 bases). The CDR3 loop spans 12 amino acids. V was shortened by 4 bases and J by 10 bases, with 13 bases between the two germline ends. The germline V gene has CDR1 MNHEY and CDR2 SVGEGT.

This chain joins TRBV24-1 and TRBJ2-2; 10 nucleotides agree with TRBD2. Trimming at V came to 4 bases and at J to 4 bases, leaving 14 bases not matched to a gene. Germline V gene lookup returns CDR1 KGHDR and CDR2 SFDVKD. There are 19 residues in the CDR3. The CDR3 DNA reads TGTGCCACCAGTGAACCCCCCGCGGGAGCGGGAGGGACCACCGGGGAGCTGTTTTTT. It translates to CATSEPPAGAGGTTGELFF.

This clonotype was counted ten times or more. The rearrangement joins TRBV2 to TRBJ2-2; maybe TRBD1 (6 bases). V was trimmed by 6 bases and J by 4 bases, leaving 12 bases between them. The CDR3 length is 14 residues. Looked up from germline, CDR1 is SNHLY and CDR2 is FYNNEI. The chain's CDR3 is CASRYRESTGELFF. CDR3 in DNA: TGTGCCAGCAGGTACAGGGAGAGCACCGGGGAGCTGTTTTTT.

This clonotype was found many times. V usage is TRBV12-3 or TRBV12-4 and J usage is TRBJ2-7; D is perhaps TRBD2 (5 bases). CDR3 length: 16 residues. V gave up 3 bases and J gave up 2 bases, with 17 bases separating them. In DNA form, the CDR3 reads TGTGCCAGCAGTTTCTCGATAAGCGGTATAACCTACGAGCAGTACTTC. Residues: CASSFSISGITYEQYF.

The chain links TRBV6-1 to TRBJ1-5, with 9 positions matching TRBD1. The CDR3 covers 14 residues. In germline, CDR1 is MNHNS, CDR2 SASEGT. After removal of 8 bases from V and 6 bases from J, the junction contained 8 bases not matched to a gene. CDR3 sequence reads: CASSWGTGIQPQHF. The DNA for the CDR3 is TGTGCCAGCTCTTGGGGGACAGGGATTCAGCCCCAGCATTTT.

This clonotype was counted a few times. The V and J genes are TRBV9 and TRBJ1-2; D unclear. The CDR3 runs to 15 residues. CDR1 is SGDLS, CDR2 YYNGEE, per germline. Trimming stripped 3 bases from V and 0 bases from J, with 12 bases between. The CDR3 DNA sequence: TGTGCCAGCAGCGCACAGAGTACCTCTAACTATGGCTACACCTTC. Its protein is CASSAQSTSNYGYTF.

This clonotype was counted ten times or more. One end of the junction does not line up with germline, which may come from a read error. DNA for the CDR3: TGTGCCAGCAGCCTAGAAACCAAAAACATTCAGTACTTC. This translates into CASSLETKNIQYF. The chain employs TRBV11-2 and TRBJ2-4; D is ambiguous. In germline, CDR1 is SGHAT, CDR2 FQNNGV. This CDR3 region has 13 residues.

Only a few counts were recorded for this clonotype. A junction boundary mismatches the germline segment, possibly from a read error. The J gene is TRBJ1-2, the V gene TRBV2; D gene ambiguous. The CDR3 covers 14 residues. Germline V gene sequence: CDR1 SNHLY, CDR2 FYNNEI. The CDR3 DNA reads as TGTGCCAGCAGTGCATCCCGGGGATCAAATGGCCACACCTTC. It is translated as CASSASRGSNGHTF.

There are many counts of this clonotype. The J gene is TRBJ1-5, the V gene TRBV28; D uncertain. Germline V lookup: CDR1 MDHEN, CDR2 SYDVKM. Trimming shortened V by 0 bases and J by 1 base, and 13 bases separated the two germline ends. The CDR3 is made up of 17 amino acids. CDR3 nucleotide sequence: TGTGCCAGCAGTTTATGGGGCGGAGCCCTGAGCAATCAGCCCCAGCATTTT. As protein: CASSLWGGALSNQPQHF.

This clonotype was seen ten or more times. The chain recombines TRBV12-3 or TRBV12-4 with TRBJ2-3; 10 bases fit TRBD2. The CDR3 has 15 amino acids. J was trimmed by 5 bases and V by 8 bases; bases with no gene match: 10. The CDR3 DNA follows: TGTGCCAGCCAAAAGGGGCTAGCGGGAGTAGATACGCAGTATTTT. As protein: CASQKGLAGVDTQYF.

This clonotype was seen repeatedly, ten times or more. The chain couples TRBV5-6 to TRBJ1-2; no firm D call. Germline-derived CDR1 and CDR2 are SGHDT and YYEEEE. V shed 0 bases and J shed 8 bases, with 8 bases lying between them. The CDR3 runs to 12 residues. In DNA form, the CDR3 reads TGTGCCAGCAGCTTGGAACAGATCGGCTACACCTTC. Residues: CASSLEQIGYTF.

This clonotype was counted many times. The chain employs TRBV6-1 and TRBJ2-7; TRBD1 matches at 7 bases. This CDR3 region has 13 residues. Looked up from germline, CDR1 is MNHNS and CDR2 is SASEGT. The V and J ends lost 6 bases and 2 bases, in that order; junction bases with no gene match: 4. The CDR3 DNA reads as TGTGCCAGCAGCGGACAGGATCCCTACGAGCAGTACTTC. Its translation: CASSGQDPYEQYF.